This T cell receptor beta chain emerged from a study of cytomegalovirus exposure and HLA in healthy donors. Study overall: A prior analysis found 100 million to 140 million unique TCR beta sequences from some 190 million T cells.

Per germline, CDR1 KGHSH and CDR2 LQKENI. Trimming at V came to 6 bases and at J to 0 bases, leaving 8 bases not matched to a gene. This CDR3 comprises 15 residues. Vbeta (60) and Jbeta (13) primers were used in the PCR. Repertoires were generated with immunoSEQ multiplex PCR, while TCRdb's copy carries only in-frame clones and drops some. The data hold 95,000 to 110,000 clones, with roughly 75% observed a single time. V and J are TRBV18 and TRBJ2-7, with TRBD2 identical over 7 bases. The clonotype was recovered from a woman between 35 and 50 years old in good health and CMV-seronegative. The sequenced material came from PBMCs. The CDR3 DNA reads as TGTGCCAGCTCCTTCTCTAGCGGAAGCTCCTACGAGCAGTACTTC. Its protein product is CASSFSSGSSYEQYF.